Here is one T cell receptor (beta chain) with its context. What this receptor recognizes is not known. One end of the junction varies from germline; a read error may be responsible. The data derive from a study of cytomegalovirus exposure and HLA in healthy donors (TCRdb year 2017). About the study as a whole: According to an earlier analysis of 587 of the donors, about 180 million T cells yielded some 110 million unique TCR beta sequences and roughly 280 Gb of sequence data. An early release covering roughly 640 HLA-typed donors comprised around 300 gigabases of sequencing data and about 90 million unique TCR sequences. Among the roughly 380 genotyped donors, around 81% belonged to the genetic ancestry cluster associated with self-reported Caucasian donors. The study aimed to test whether cataloging public T cell receptors could reveal signatures of past pathogen exposure. The study profiled the T cell repertoires of some 610 subjects by immunosequencing and related them to cytomegalovirus serostatus. Besides the first cohort of roughly 640 subjects, a separate validation cohort made up of roughly 120 different subjects was used. To predict cytomegalovirus infection status, the study combined high-throughput TCR immunosequencing, statistical association of individual TCRs with disease status, and machine learning. To study patterns of TCR occurrence, a later analysis re-analyzed previously published TCR beta repertoires from under 750 donors and added high-resolution HLA genotyping. In the later analysis, no new phenotypic data were used to find candidate immune exposures; instead, reliance was placed on TCR beta sequences and their occurrence across donors. In an earlier analysis of 500 to 650 of the donors, high-throughput TCR beta sequencing was used to judge whether each TCR beta V gene segment behaved as functional or pseudogenic. Donor age, sex, ethnicity and CMV serostatus were compiled alongside the repertoire data. A later genetic analysis took genome-wide SNP genotypes for about 55% of the roughly 700 donors and used that subset as a discovery cohort. All discovery cohort repertoires had been generated using a single sequencing platform. Both class I and class II loci were covered by HLA typing, at four-digit resolution. Typing coverage differed by locus: A, B, C, DRB1 and DQB1 were typed in about 629-640 donors, DQA1 in approximately 520, DPA1 in some 610, and DPB1 in 472. Roughly 5 DR-DQ haplotypes were treated as single units for association and clustering because of strong linkage in the cohort. On average, around 230,000 unique TCR beta nucleotide sequences were sequenced per donor among some 430 genotyped donors of the cohort, with roughly 18% of those sequences being non-productive. Broader findings and caveats from the paper: The classifier was reported to diagnose cytomegalovirus status with high specificity and sensitivity in both the original and validation cohorts. A group of highly shared sequence variants was considered likely to be a technical artifact of the sequencing pipeline. Compared with the roughly 670-donor mean, donors in an Asian-associated ancestry cluster had fewer N-insertions in productive TCRs, according to a later genetic analysis. Most TCR sequences were observed very rarely across donors, whereas some public TCRs were present in many individuals. About 17 rarely observed V segments, including chromosome 9 orphons, were excluded from the earlier analysis of a few hundred of the donors because counts were too low. Immune exposure information for the cohort was limited to CMV serostatus. A further reported finding was that TCR beta sequences accurately predicted the HLA-A and HLA-B alleles for most subjects in the first cohort. A later analysis found that TCR association rates varied across HLA loci, with DRB1 alleles showing the most associated TCRs and HLA-C alleles the fewest. Because HLA typing was missing for some donors at each locus, association tests included only the typed subset. Correlated functional status among segregating V segments might be attributable to linkage disequilibrium, but an unknown experimental factor could not be ruled out. In the study, around 160 TCR beta chains were listed as associated with cytomegalovirus. In this cohort, only TCR beta chains were sequenced, and detectable features were limited by the absence of alpha or paired-chain data. Broadly in line with IMGT annotations, most TCR beta V segments showed up in productive rearrangements about 87% or about 30% of the time in an earlier analysis of a few hundred of the donors. It was suggested by the authors that the approach could potentially be generalized to other disease states and immunological phenotypes. Presence/absence analyses assumed roughly uniform sequencing depth across donors, an assumption that may not hold. Several of the top co-occurrence clusters appeared to be linked to parvovirus B19, influenza, CMV and Epstein-Barr virus, according to a later analysis. The 87-base-pair reads could not distinguish some IMGT-functional V segments, including TRBV6-2 and TRBV6-3, so those segments were excluded. A later analysis found that HLA-associated TCR beta chains were more clonally expanded and had lower generation probabilities than equally common non-associated chains. Three of the identified cytomegalovirus-associated TCR beta chains were confirmed in vitro to be specific for cytomegalovirus antigens. A later genetic analysis associated a missense DCLRE1C variant with V-gene and J-gene trimming of TCR beta chains, and an independent cohort replicated the association. A later analysis found that most CMV-associated TCR beta chains appeared HLA-restricted, with HLA associations seemingly driven largely by CMV exposure. In a later analysis, about 17,000 TCR beta sequences were associated with specific HLA alleles at a false discovery rate of 0.05. Assigning TCR associations to individual alleles was difficult when HLA alleles, especially DR and DQ, strongly co-occurred.

The cohort consisted of 650 to 700 healthy bone marrow donors. At the time of sampling, all cohort members were nominally healthy, though unrecorded immune exposures were likely present. The donor was CMV seronegative and was included in the group of a few hundred seronegative cohort members. Each donor provided a peripheral blood sample, and peripheral blood mononuclear cells were used for TCR beta sequencing. Genomic DNA extraction from the blood cell samples was performed with the Qiagen DNeasy Blood Extraction Kit. From cysteine to phenylalanine, the CDR3 is 16 amino acids long. The CDR3 DNA has 48 bases and is translated from base 1. Sequences SGHVS (CDR1) and FQNEAQ (CDR2) are obtained from the germline V gene. The library was obtained by the immunoSEQ multiplex PCR assay. The multiplex PCR relied on a mix of 60 forward primers for TCR Vbeta segments and 13 reverse primers for TCR Jbeta segments. The CDR3 region of rearranged TCR beta genes was amplified from genomic DNA with a multiplex PCR assay. On the Illumina HiSeq System, the amplified TCR beta libraries were sequenced as 87-base-pair reads. For the original study's pipeline: A later analysis counted about 80 million unique TCR beta chains across the 500 to 850 repertoires, and around 9.9 million of these chains were shared by at least two donors. Raw reads were error-corrected and collapsed into unique sequences with a nearest-neighbor algorithm that merged closely related sequences to remove PCR and sequencing errors. CDR3 sequences were aligned to IMGT reference sequences to assign V, D and J gene segments. Each retained sequence needed at least a six-nucleotide match to both a V gene segment and a J gene segment. Rearrangements were classified as productive when the CDR3 lacked stop codons and remained in frame with V and J, and all other rearrangements were classified as non-productive. Following IMGT convention, CDR3 was defined as the stretch from the second conserved V-encoded cysteine up to the conserved J-encoded phenylalanine. Sequences without an unambiguous match to a single V gene segment were excluded from the earlier analysis of 587 of the donors. In an earlier analysis of approximately 550 of the donors, V segments were called functional above 56.7% productive rearrangements and were called segregating when the between-donor standard deviation exceeded 5%. A statistical classification framework was built for diagnosing cytomegalovirus status from the catalog of TCR beta chain sequences. In a later analysis, V and J genes were assigned by comparing TCR nucleotide sequences against IMGT/GENE-DB human TR gene sequences. In a later analysis, CDR3 sequences and most-parsimonious VDJ recombination scenarios were assigned using the TCRdist pipeline. In a later analysis, each TCR beta chain was defined by its CDR3 amino acid sequence together with its V-gene family, and reads without a unique V-gene family were excluded. As a way to deal with suspected cross-contamination and a sequencing artifact, a later analysis dropped nearly 600 nucleotide sequences that were highly shared and had low generation probability. A later analysis calculated a clonal expansion index for each public chain from normalized within-repertoire ranks of inferred template counts. In a later analysis, generation probabilities were computed using a VDJ recombination model fitted to out-of-frame rearrangements, and the results were checked against IGoR. In a later analysis, TCR-TCR, TCR-HLA and TCR-CMV co-occurrence was scored with hypergeometric tests, and a repertoire-size bias correction was applied to TCR pairs. To estimate false discovery rates, a later analysis permuted the HLA or CMV assignments 20 times. In a later analysis, co-occurring TCRs were grouped using DBSCAN, with TCRdist sequence similarity added in when clustering inside HLA-allele-positive subsets. For co-occurrence clustering, repertoires with fewer than 30,000 or more than 120,000 public chains were excluded, along with a handful of repertoires with anomalous nucleotide sharing. The immuneACCESS repertoire file appears here via TCRdb, limited to in-frame rearrangements. These files lack a portion of the clones; in checked studies, under half of the deficit traces to unresolved V genes, and the cause of the others is not known. The D gene and trimming were derived from the DNA, and the V and J assignments and clone size from that table. A total of about 140,000 clones appear in this sample, roughly 90% of them only once. 0.45% to 0.6% of the sample goes to the ten largest clones.

The sequenced sample was PBMCs. Recombination connected TRBV7-8 to TRBJ1-5, with the D gene uncertain. The sequence derives from a woman between 35 and 50 years old in good health and CMV-seronegative. The CDR3 protein is CVSSLTGEAKYQPQHF. The DNA is TGTGTCAGCAGCCTGACCGGAGAGGCCAAATATCAGCCCCAGCATTTT.